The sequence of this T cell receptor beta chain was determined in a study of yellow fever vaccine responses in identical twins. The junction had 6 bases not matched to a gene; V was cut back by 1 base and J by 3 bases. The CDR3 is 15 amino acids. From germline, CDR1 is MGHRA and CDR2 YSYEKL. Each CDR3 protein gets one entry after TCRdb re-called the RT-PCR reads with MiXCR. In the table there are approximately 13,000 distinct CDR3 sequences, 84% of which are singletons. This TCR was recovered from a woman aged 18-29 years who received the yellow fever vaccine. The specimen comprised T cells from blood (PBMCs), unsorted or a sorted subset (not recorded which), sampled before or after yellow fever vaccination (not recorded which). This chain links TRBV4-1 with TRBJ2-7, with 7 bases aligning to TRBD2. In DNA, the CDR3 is TGCGCCAGCAGCCAAGTGGCGGGAGAGCTCTACGAGCAGTACTTC. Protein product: CASSQVAGELYEQYF.